This is a list of T cell receptor beta chains from one sample in a study of Graves' ophthalmopathy and Graves' hyperthyroidism. TCRdb recomputed calls from the multiplex PCR reads with MiXCR, one row per CDR3 protein. The sample lists 500,000 to 800,000 distinct CDR3 sequences, roughly 39% seen once, with more than 2.5% in the top ten. Material for sequencing was peripheral blood. The receptors originated from an adult man with Graves' ophthalmopathy. CDR3s include the opening cysteine and the closing phenylalanine or tryptophan. A D gene is named only where the DNA matches it firmly. A row's size may be missing; if present it is once, few, many or a size class.

D,length,V,size,J,DNA,CDR3
TRBD1,13,TRBV20-1,.,TRBJ1-2,TGCAGTGCTTTTAGTGGGACAGCCTATGGCTACACCTTC,CSAFSGTAYGYTF
.,12,TRBV24-1,.,TRBJ2-1,TGTGCCACCAGTGATTCGCAGGCTGAGCAGTTCTTC,CATSDSQAEQFF
.,14,TRBV4-1,many,TRBJ1-5,TGCGCCAGCAGCCAAGATACGGGGGAACAGCCCCAGCATTTT,CASSQDTGEQPQHF
.,15,TRBV12-5,many,TRBJ1-6,TGTGCTAGTGGTTCGGACAGCTTTGCTAATTCACCCCTCCACTTT,CASGSDSFANSPLHF
.,12,TRBV7-2,few,TRBJ2-3,TGTGCCAGCAGCTCATCGGGAAATACGCAGTATTTT,CASSSSGNTQYF
TRBD1,13,TRBV5-1,.,TRBJ2-7,TGCGCCAGCACCCCGGGACAGGGGTACGAGCAGTGCTTC,CASTPGQGYEQCF
.,16,TRBV7-6,many,TRBJ1-3,TGTGCCAGCAGCTTAGCGGGGGAGGTTGGTGGAAACACCATATATTTT,CASSLAGEVGGNTIYF
.,15,TRBV19,many,TRBJ1-3,TGTGCCAGTAGTCCTACAGCCTCCTCTGGAAACACCATATATTTT,CASSPTASSGNTIYF
TRBD1,16,TRBV19,many,TRBJ1-5,TGTGCCAGTAGTATTGGTCCAGGGGGTGGCAATCAGCCCCAGCATTTT,CASSIGPGGGNQPQHF
TRBD1,15,TRBV25-1,.,TRBJ2-5,TGTGCCAGCAGTGACGGGCAGGGGGCATTGGAGACCCAGTACTTC,CASSDGQGALETQYF
TRBD2,15,TRBV5-4,.,TRBJ2-7,TGTGCCAGCAGCTTGGCCGGGACTAGCGGGGTCGAGCAGTACTTC,CASSLAGTSGVEQYF
.,14,TRBV20-1,many,TRBJ2-5,TGCAGTGCCCCCCCACCGGACGGCCAAGAGACCCAGTACTTC,CSAPPPDGQETQYF
.,14,TRBV19,few,TRBJ2-7,TGTGCCAGTAGTACAAGCGTTTCAACCTACGAGCAGTACTTC,CASSTSVSTYEQYF
.,12,TRBV15,.,TRBJ2-2,TGTGCCACCCAGAAGGGGGACGGGGAGCTGTTTTTT,CATQKGDGELFF
.,15,TRBV12-3/TRBV12-4,many,TRBJ1-5,TGTGCCAGCATCCTGGGCACAGGCCTCAATCAGCCCCAGCATTTT,CASILGTGLNQPQHF
TRBD1,14,TRBV10-3,.,TRBJ1-2,TGTGCCAGCAGTCCGGACAGGGTCCGCTATGGCTACACCTTC,CASSPDRVRYGYTF
TRBD2,17,TRBV7-2,.,TRBJ2-3,TGTGCCAGCAGCCAACGAGGACTAGCGGGAGTAACAGATACGCAGTATTTT,CASSQRGLAGVTDTQYF
.,16,TRBV25-1,.,TRBJ2-6,TGTGCCTGGAGTCGGCAGCCTCTCTCTGGGGCCAACGTCCTGACTTTC,CAWSRQPLSGANVLTF
TRBD1,15,TRBV9,few,TRBJ1-4,TGTACCAGCAGCGTACAGGGGGGCTGGGGTGAAAAACTGTTTTTT,CTSSVQGGWGEKLFF
.,14,TRBV3-1,few,TRBJ1-5,TGTGCCAGCAGCCAAGATGGCGTAAATCAGCCCCAGCATTTT,CASSQDGVNQPQHF
.,16,TRBV10-3,many,TRBJ1-1,TGTGCCATCAGGGGCCCCGCTTTGTCAGGGAACACTGAAGCTTTCTTT,CAIRGPALSGNTEAFF
.,13,TRBV6-1,many,TRBJ1-5,TGTGCCAGCAGTGCTATAATTGGGGGATTGATGCATTTT,CASSAIIGGLMHF
TRBD2,16,TRBV5-1,few,TRBJ2-5,TGCGCCAGCAGCTTATCAGCGGGAGGGCCGGAGGAGACCCAGTACTTC,CASSLSAGGPEETQYF
TRBD2,16,TRBV5-1,.,TRBJ2-5,TGCGCCAGCAGCTCAGGTAGCGGGAGGTCTTGGGAGACCCAGTACTTC,CASSSGSGRSWETQYF
TRBD1,15,TRBV6-2/TRBV6-3,.,TRBJ1-5,TGTGCCAGCAGTGGACAGGGCGCTTCACCGGAGCCCCAGCATTTT,CASSGQGASPEPQHF
.,12,TRBV5-6,.,TRBJ1-5,TGTGCCAGCGACAGTAGCAATCAGCCCCAGCATTTT,CASDSSNQPQHF
TRBD1,13,TRBV11-2,once,TRBJ2-5,TGTGCCAGCAGCCCTCGACAGGGATGGACCCAGTACTTC,CASSPRQGWTQYF
.,14,TRBV5-1,many,TRBJ1-2,TGTGCCAGCAGCTTAGGGGGGACGAACTATGGCTACACCTTC,CASSLGGTNYGYTF
.,14,TRBV7-9,.,TRBJ1-5,TGTGCCAGCAGCTTAGGGGGGAGAGATCAGCCCCAGCATTTT,CASSLGGRDQPQHF
.,13,TRBV9,few,TRBJ2-7,TGTGCCAGCAGCGTAGAGCCTAGCTACGAGCAGTACTTC,CASSVEPSYEQYF
.,13,TRBV10-3,.,TRBJ2-6,TGTGCCATCAGTGAGACCCGGGACAACGTCCTGACTTTC,CAISETRDNVLTF
.,12,TRBV30,few,TRBJ1-2,TGTGCCGGAAGGGGTTCTAACTATGGCTACACCTTC,CAGRGSNYGYTF
.,13,TRBV19,many,TRBJ1-5,TGTGCCAGTAATAGGGGTGGGAATCAGCCCCAGCATTTT,CASNRGGNQPQHF
.,12,TRBV29-1,.,TRBJ2-5,TGCAGCGCCCTCCGGGGGATGGAGGCCCAGTACTTC,CSALRGMEAQYF
.,14,TRBV7-2,many,TRBJ1-2,TGTGCCAGCAGCTCTGCGGGACCACGCTATGGCTACACCTTC,CASSSAGPRYGYTF
TRBD1,14,TRBV5-1,many,TRBJ2-5,TGCGCCAGCAGCCCACAGGGGGCTCAGGAGACCCAGTACTTC,CASSPQGAQETQYF
.,14,TRBV19,.,TRBJ2-2,TGTGCCAGTAGTCCGGGACTCCGTACCGGGGAGCTGTTTTTT,CASSPGLRTGELFF
TRBD1,17,TRBV10-3,.,TRBJ1-5,TGTGCCATCAGTCAGCCGGGACAGGGCCGGAGCAATCAGCCCCAGCATTTT,CAISQPGQGRSNQPQHF
.,15,TRBV5-6,few,TRBJ1-4,TGTGCCAGCAGCTTGGTTGGGGAAACTAATGAAAAACTGTTTTTT,CASSLVGETNEKLFF
.,13,TRBV10-3,many,TRBJ2-7,TGTGCCATCGCTGATTCCGACGGCGGCGAGCAGTACTTC,CAIADSDGGEQYF
TRBD1,12,TRBV29-1,.,TRBJ1-1,TGCAGCGTTGAAGGGACAGGGTCTGAAGCTTTCTTT,CSVEGTGSEAFF
TRBD2,13,TRBV29-1,.,TRBJ2-5,TGCAGCGTTTGGGGGGAGGGCCAAGAGACCCAGTACTTC,CSVWGEGQETQYF
TRBD2,15,TRBV2,many,TRBJ2-7,TGTGCCAGCAGTGTTAGTTCTAGCGGAGATTACGAGCAGTACTTC,CASSVSSSGDYEQYF
.,17,TRBV15,many,TRBJ1-1,TGTGCCACCAGCAGAGTCCCGTTTTCGGACAGCCCTGGGGGAGCTTTCTTT,CATSRVPFSDSPGGAFF
.,14,TRBV7-2,.,TRBJ1-4,TGTGCCAGAAGCAGCCCTAGACAGGCGGGAAAACTGTTTTTT,CARSSPRQAGKLFF
TRBD1,13,TRBV19,many,TRBJ2-7,TGTGCCAGTAGTATGGGACAGCAATACGAGCAGTACTTC,CASSMGQQYEQYF
.,13,TRBV19,many,TRBJ2-7,TGTGCCAGTAGTGACCCAGGGCCCTACGAGCAGTACTTC,CASSDPGPYEQYF
TRBD2,14,TRBV13,.,TRBJ2-5,TGTGCCAGCAGCTCACGACTAGCTCTAGAGACCCAGTACTTC,CASSSRLALETQYF